This record covers a single T cell receptor (beta chain). CDR1 is SEHNR and CDR2 is FQNEAQ in the germline V gene (reference sequence). This CDR3 is built from 18 residues. V dropped 4 bases and J dropped 4 bases, with 25 bases sitting between them. Only in-frame clones appear in the TCRdb table, and some are missing; sequencing was by immunoSEQ multiplex PCR. The top ten clones hold 1.2% of a sample with tens of thousands of clones, about four fifths of them seen once. This entry is derived from a study of OX40 agonist ivuxolimab in advanced cancers. Study-level background: Every 2 weeks, patients got intravenous ivuxolimab at one of six dose levels (0.01-10 mg/kg).

The TCR originated in an adult with an advanced solid tumor such as melanoma, head and neck, liver or kidney cancer. The sequencing used CD4+ or CD8+ T cells sorted from blood, collected in a trial of the OX40 agonist ivuxolimab. The chain links TRBV7-9 to TRBJ2-5; TRBD2 is a possible D gene (7 bases). CDR3 in DNA: TGTGCCAGCAGCTGGGGGCGTTCCGGGAGGCGGGGCCGAGAGACCCAGTACTTC. It yields the protein CASSWGRSGRRGRETQYF.